The clone carrying this T cell receptor (beta chain) was found a few times. Its antigen is as yet unknown. The data originate from a study of vaccination and CD4 T cells after COVID-19. Background on the study: Everyone enrolled got two doses of BNT162b2 or mRNA-1273 vaccine. Cells were stimulated with overlapping spike peptides from SARS-CoV-2, HCoV-NL63, HCoV-OC43 and HCoV-229E. Control cultures, each given a CEFX pool, an HIV-1 Nef pool, or no peptide, were included.

Treatment defined: roughly ten-day PBMC culture with coronavirus spike peptide pools or control peptides (ViraFEST assay). The study sequenced cultured CD4+ T cell DNA using the Oncomine TCR Beta short-read assay. Using its own MiXCR run on the PCR reads, TCRdb lists one record per CDR3 protein. Among about 15,000 distinct CDR3 sequences listed, over 45% were seen once. Sequenced here: CD4+ T cells from blood, cultured in vitro, sampled before SARS-CoV-2 vaccination. The source is a human donor who had recovered from COVID-19.

The CDR3 nucleotides read TGTGCCAGCAGCTTGACTAGGGAAGAGACCCAGTACTTC. It codes for CASSLTREETQYF. V is TRBV7-3 and J is TRBJ2-5, with D perhaps matching TRBD2 (6 bases). V dropped 3 bases and J dropped 3 bases, with 8 bases sitting between them. This CDR3 is built from 13 residues. The germline V gene encodes CDR1 SGHTA and CDR2 FQGTGA.